The 28 T cell receptor beta chains presented below share a single source sample, sequenced in a study of CD8 T cells in Susac syndrome. Reverse transcription of about 0.45 to 1 ug RNA was performed with random hexamers. From the immunoSEQ multiplex PCR reads, TCRdb called clonotypes with MiXCR, one entry per CDR3 protein. The data contain about 120,000 distinct CDR3 sequences, around 94% of them singletons. The specimen sequenced was CD4+ T cells from PBMCs. These receptors were collected from a human donor in good health.

Only one count was recorded for this clonotype. The chain employs TRBV19 and TRBJ2-6, with TRBD1 matching over 7 bases. This CDR3 has 16 amino acids. V dropped 7 bases and J dropped 3; count of bases not matched to a gene: 9. Germline V gives CDR1 LNHDA, CDR2 SQIVND (reference sequence). CDR3 region: CASTLDRPNGANVLTF. CDR3 DNA: TGTGCCAGTACCCTGGACAGGCCTAATGGGGCCAACGTCCTGACTTTC.

The rearrangement links TRBV18 to TRBJ2-7; 9 bases fit TRBD1. The CDR3 runs 15 residues. CDR1 is KGHSH and CDR2 is LQKENI in the germline V gene. With V trimmed by 1 base and J by 4 bases, 5 bases remained unmatched. The CDR3 sequence: CASSPQGQGDYEQYF. Here the CDR3 DNA reads TGTGCCAGCTCACCACAGGGACAGGGCGATTACGAGCAGTACTTC. The entire variable domain, with the rest obtained from reference TRBV18 and TRBJ2-7, is as follows: NAGVMQNPRHLVRRRGQEARLRCSPMKGHSHVYWYRQLPEEGLKFMVYLQKENIIDESGMPKERFSAEFPKEGPSILRIQQVVRGDSAAYFCASSPQGQGDYEQYFGPGTRLTVT.

The chain is built from TRBV19 and TRBJ2-3; 8 positions match TRBD2. The CDR3 has 15 amino acids. Losses at the gene ends were 8 bases for V and 6 bases for J; bases not matched to a gene: 13. Germline V gives CDR1 LNHDA, CDR2 SQIVND (reference sequence). CDR3: CASGPIGGRFDTQYF. In nucleotides, the CDR3 is TGTGCCAGTGGACCCATCGGCGGGAGGTTTGATACGCAGTATTTT.

The gene calls are TRBV2 and TRBJ1-2; TRBD1 agrees at 9 bases. V trimming: 6 bases; J trimming: 4 bases; junction bases outside the gene matches: 6. This CDR3 region has 14 residues. The germline V gene encodes CDR1 SNHLY and CDR2 FYNNEI. CDR3 protein: CASSKGDRAYGYTF. In DNA form, the CDR3 reads TGTGCCAGCAGCAAGGGGGACAGGGCCTATGGCTACACCTTC.

The rearrangement links TRBV30 to TRBJ1-5, with D possibly matching TRBD1 (6 bases). Trimming stripped 0 bases from V and 5 bases from J, with 11 bases between. The CDR3 is made up of 14 amino acids. Germline CDR1 GTSNPN, CDR2 SVGIG (reference sequence). The CDR3 reads CAWSVQGEYQPQHF. Here the CDR3 DNA reads TGTGCCTGGAGTGTACAGGGCGAGTATCAGCCCCAGCATTTT. The whole variable domain, filled in from reference TRBV30 and TRBJ1-5, reads SQTIHQWPATLVQPVGSPLSLECTVEGTSNPNLYWYRQAAGRGLQLLFYSVGIGQISSEVPQNLSASRPQDRQFILSSKKLLLSDSGFYLCAWSVQGEYQPQHFGDGTRLSIL.

This chain connects TRBV7-8 to TRBJ2-1, with TRBD2 matching 11 bases. Germline V gives CDR1 SGHVS, CDR2 FQNEAQ. Trimming took 3 bases from V and 4 from J; bases not matched to a gene: 8. This CDR3 comprises 17 residues. CDR3 DNA sequence: TGTGCCAGCAGCTTGTCTCCGGGACTAGCGGATTACAATGAGCAGTTCTTC. Translation gives CASSLSPGLADYNEQFF.

This chain connects TRBV23-1 to TRBJ1-1, with 7 bases that match TRBD1. TRBV23-1 is classed as an ORF, of uncertain function. This CDR3 has 15 amino acids. The trim removed 6 bases at V and 6 bases at J, leaving 13 bases unmatched. The chain's CDR3 is CASRPTGRGDPEAFF. In nucleotides, the CDR3 is TGCGCCAGCAGGCCGACAGGGAGGGGGGATCCTGAAGCTTTCTTT.

The gene calls are TRBV5-1 and TRBJ1-2, with D uncertain. CDR1 is SGHRS, CDR2 YFSETQ, per germline. The CDR3 runs 16 residues. The V gene lost 0 bases and the J gene lost 0 bases, with 12 bases spanning the gap. CDR3 nucleotides: TGCGCCAGCAGCTTGGGGGCAGCTTCTTCTAACTATGGCTACACCTTC. It codes for CASSLGAASSNYGYTF.

V is TRBV20-1 and J is TRBJ1-6; D ambiguous. This CDR3 spans 13 amino acids. V dropped 3 bases and J dropped 10 bases, with 13 bases sitting between them. Germline-derived CDR1 and CDR2 are DFQATT and SNEGSKA (reference sequence). This chain's CDR3 is CSASEGWESPLHF. The CDR3 coding sequence is TGCAGTGCTAGTGAAGGATGGGAATCACCCCTCCACTTT.

The gene calls are TRBV2 and TRBJ2-5; 9 bases agree with TRBD2. Trimming took 9 bases from V and 4 from J; bases not matched to a gene: 18. Germline CDR1 SNHLY, CDR2 FYNNEI. This CDR3 comprises 17 residues. The CDR3 coding sequence is TGTGCCAGAAGAACCGGGACTAGCCCTTTGGTAGGAGAGACCCAGTACTTC. Translated, it gives CARRTGTSPLVGETQYF.

The sample holds one count of this clonotype. The chain joins TRBV7-2 to TRBJ2-7; 11 bases agree with TRBD2. The length of the CDR3 is 16 residues. Germline V CDR1 and CDR2: SGHTA, FQGNSA. V was pared by 1 base and J by 2 bases, with 4 bases of the junction left unmatched. CDR3 in DNA: TGTGCCAGCAGCTTAGGCCCTAGCGGGGGGACCTACGAGCAGTACTTC. Translated: CASSLGPSGGTYEQYF.

The chain has TRBV29-1 and TRBJ2-1; perhaps TRBD2 as D (5 bases). Germline V gene data show CDR1 as SQVTM and CDR2 as ANQGSEA. There are 15 residues in the CDR3. V was pared by 8 bases and J by 3 bases, with 20 bases between. DNA for the CDR3: TGCAGCACGTCCCTTGTGTGGGCGGGCTACAATGAGCAGTTCTTC. It is translated as CSTSLVWAGYNEQFF.

The V and J genes are TRBV28 and TRBJ1-1, with D perhaps TRBD1 (5 bases). With 7 bases removed from V and 6 bases from J, the gap between germline ends came to 18 bases. CDR3 length: 14 amino acids. Germline lookup yields CDR1 MDHEN and CDR2 SYDVKM. CDR3 protein: CASTQGGDLAEAFF. CDR3 DNA sequence: TGTGCCAGCACCCAAGGAGGGGACTTAGCTGAAGCTTTCTTT. The full variable domain, its missing parts supplied by reference TRBV28 and TRBJ1-1, is DVKVTQSSRYLVKRTGEKVFLECVQDMDHENMFWYRQDPGLGLRLIYFSYDVKMKEKGDIPEGYSVSREKKERFSLILESASTNQTSMYLCASTQGGDLAEAFFGQGTRLTVV.

V and J are TRBV7-2 and TRBJ2-7, with TRBD2 matching over 9 bases. Germline-derived CDR1 and CDR2 are SGHTA and FQGNSA. The CDR3 has 19 residues. Germline trimming cut 5 bases from V and 2 bases from J; bases unmatched to any gene: 19. CDR3 protein: CASSAQLAGSVSFTYEQYF. The DNA for the CDR3 is TGTGCCAGCAGCGCTCAACTAGCGGGTAGTGTAAGTTTCACCTACGAGCAGTACTTC.

The V gene is TRBV4-3, the J gene TRBJ2-7; 9 bases are shared with TRBD1. The length of the CDR3 is 15 residues. From germline, CDR1 is LGHNA and CDR2 YSLEER. V was clipped by 5 bases and J by 2 bases; unmatched bases: 7. CDR3 sequence reads: CASSYRDRETYEQYF. DNA for the CDR3: TGCGCCAGCAGCTACCGGGACAGGGAGACCTACGAGCAGTACTTC.

The chain is built from TRBV28 and TRBJ1-5; no reliable D call. The germline gives CDR1 MDHEN, CDR2 SYDVKM. This CDR3 region has 12 residues. The V gene lost 2 bases and the J gene lost 5 bases, with 4 bases spanning the gap. For the CDR3, the DNA is TGTGCCAGCAGTTTAAATTATCAGCCCCAGCATTTT. This gives the protein CASSLNYQPQHF.

V usage is TRBV5-1 and J usage is TRBJ2-7, with 8 bases fitting TRBD1. Trimming removed 1 base from V and 6 bases from J; junction bases left unmatched: 9. The CDR3 runs to 15 residues. Germline V gene lookup returns CDR1 SGHRS and CDR2 YFSETQ. CDR3 sequence: CASSLLAGGDAEQYF. The CDR3, as DNA: TGCGCCAGCAGCTTGTTGGCAGGGGGCGACGCCGAGCAGTACTTC.

The CDR3 is CATSDPSDGYTF. Written as DNA, the CDR3 is TGTGCCACCAGTGATCCCAGCGATGGCTACACCTTC. The chain links TRBV24-1 to TRBJ1-2; D is undetermined. Germline V gene sequence: CDR1 KGHDR, CDR2 SFDVKD. This CDR3 comprises 12 residues. Trimming stripped 3 bases from V and 6 bases from J, with 7 bases between.

This rearrangement joins TRBV25-1 to TRBJ2-1; D assignment may be TRBD1 or TRBD2 (5 bases each). Trimming shortened V by 0 bases and J by 2 bases, and 8 bases separated the two germline ends. Germline CDR1 MGHDK, CDR2 SYGVNS. CDR3 length: 15 amino acids. DNA for the CDR3: TGTGCCAGCAGTGAATATCAGGGAGCCTACAATGAGCAGTTCTTC. Protein sequence: CASSEYQGAYNEQFF.

This clonotype was seen only once. The chain employs TRBV12-3 or TRBV12-4 and TRBJ2-4; a possible D gene is TRBD1 (5 bases). This CDR3 contains 15 residues. V lost 1 base to trimming and J lost 8 bases, with 15 bases between them. The CDR3 coding sequence is TGTGCCAGCAGTTTAGGCGAGACAGCCCCAGACATTCAGTACTTC. Translated, it gives CASSLGETAPDIQYF.

This clonotype was detected a few times. The rearrangement joins TRBV3-1 to TRBJ2-1; D is ambiguous. Germline V CDR1 and CDR2: LGHDT, YNNKEL (reference sequence). The CDR3 is 11 amino acids. Deletions cut 1 base from V and 13 bases from J, with 8 bases between. The CDR3 loop is CASSQVSDQFF. In DNA form, the CDR3 reads TGTGCCAGCAGCCAAGTTTCGGATCAGTTCTTC.

A single count supports this clonotype. The rearrangement links TRBV20-1 to TRBJ2-7; TRBD1 is a possible D gene (5 bases). Deletions cut 6 bases from V and 5 bases from J, with 20 bases between. Germline V gives CDR1 DFQATT, CDR2 SNEGSKA (reference sequence). The CDR3 totals 14 residues. CDR3 protein: CSATQVLGQDEQYF. The DNA for the CDR3 is TGCAGTGCCACCCAAGTCTTGGGGCAGGACGAGCAGTACTTC.

The chain's CDR3 is CATSDQGQGAPNEQFF. The CDR3 DNA reads as TGTGCCACCAGTGATCAGGGACAGGGGGCGCCCAATGAGCAGTTCTTC. The chain employs TRBV24-1 and TRBJ2-1, with TRBD1 matching 12 bases. Trimming at V came to 3 bases and at J to 6 bases, leaving 5 bases not matched to a gene. Germline CDR1 KGHDR, CDR2 SFDVKD. The CDR3 length is 16 residues.

This sequence joins TRBV2 and TRBJ2-3; TRBD2 aligns across 9 bases. V gave up 7 bases and J gave up 0 bases; unmatched junction bases: 5. Germline V gene lookup returns CDR1 SNHLY and CDR2 FYNNEI. CDR3 length: 15 amino acids. The CDR3 loop reads CASKREASSTDTQYF. CDR3 nucleotide sequence: TGTGCCAGCAAGCGGGAGGCATCTAGCACAGATACGCAGTATTTT.

This rearrangement joins TRBV4-1 to TRBJ2-3; maybe TRBD1 (5 bases). V lost 4 bases and J 5 bases, leaving 16 bases between the germline ends. Germline CDR1 reads MGHRA; CDR2 reads YSYEKL. The CDR3 contains 15 residues. The CDR3 sequence: CASSPGAGSQDTQYF. The CDR3 DNA sequence: TGCGCCAGCAGCCCTGGTGCAGGGTCACAAGATACGCAGTATTTT.

This clonotype was seen once. The chain carries TRBV20-1 and TRBJ2-1; D is undetermined. CDR1 is DFQATT and CDR2 is SNEGSKA in the germline V gene (reference sequence). This CDR3 comprises 15 residues. The ends were cut back, 0 bases at V and 5 bases at J, with 14 bases in the middle. As DNA, the CDR3 is TGCAGTGCTAGAGATCATATGGGGTGGGACAATGAGCAGTTCTTC. Translation: CSARDHMGWDNEQFF.

V usage is TRBV3-1 and J usage is TRBJ2-3, with D maybe TRBD2 (5 bases). V dropped 6 bases and J dropped 2 bases, with 12 bases sitting between them. Germline loops: CDR1 LGHDT, CDR2 YNNKEL (reference sequence). The CDR3 contains 14 residues. CDR3 amino acids: CASSRTAFTDTQYF. CDR3 sequence (DNA): TGTGCCAGCAGTCGGACTGCATTCACAGATACGCAGTATTTT.

This sequence joins TRBV29-1 and TRBJ2-1, with D unclear. V lost 4 bases and J lost 8, with 12 bases in between. The CDR3 length is 12 residues. The germline gives CDR1 SQVTM, CDR2 ANQGSEA. The CDR3 DNA reads as TGCAGCGTTGGCAGAGGCTTTGATGAGCAGTTCTTC. It encodes CSVGRGFDEQFF.